The rows below give T cell receptor beta chains drawn from one sample of a study of shared T cell receptors in the human thymus. TCRdb keeps only in-frame clones here, not all; method: immunoSEQ multiplex PCR. Altogether more than 550,000 clones are present, approximately 83% being singletons, with the ten largest covering more than 0.01%. These records were also assigned to another study, of human thymus T cells.

Input material: thymocytes. The receptors stem from a girl in the first two years of life with a congenital heart defect. The CDR3 runs from the conserved cysteine through the conserved F or W. Each record gives: D gene, J gene, clone size, V gene, CDR3 protein, CDR3 DNA. D genes are given only for firm matches. Clone sizes are given selectively: once, few, many, or a class where the clone is expanded.

. | TRBJ2-3 | . | TRBV2 | CASRSFSQATDTQYF | TGTGCCAGCAGATCCTTCTCCCAGGCTACAGATACGCAGTATTTT
TRBD2 | TRBJ2-7 | . | TRBV4-3 | CASSLGGGADFYEQYF | TGCGCCAGCAGCCTGGGGGGGGGAGCAGATTTCTACGAGCAGTACTTC
TRBD1 | TRBJ1-3 | . | TRBV28 | CASSLRGTGRDTIYF | TGTGCCAGCAGCCTAAGGGGGACAGGGAGGGACACCATATATTTT
TRBD1 | TRBJ1-1 | . | TRBV19 | CASSQDRGHTEAFF | TGTGCCAGTAGCCAGGACAGGGGGCACACTGAAGCTTTCTTT
. | TRBJ1-5 | few | TRBV5-1 | CASSPGSSNQPQHF | TGCGCCAGCAGCCCCGGGTCGAGCAATCAGCCCCAGCATTTT
TRBD1 | TRBJ2-1 | . | TRBV2 | CASSEKGHRGFPYNEQFF | TGTGCCAGCAGTGAAAAGGGGCACAGGGGATTCCCTTACAATGAGCAGTTCTTC
. | TRBJ1-5 | . | TRBV6-6 | CASKRGPPQHF | TGTGCCAGCAAACGGGGTCCGCCCCAGCATTTT
. | TRBJ2-7 | . | TRBV7-9 | CASSPEHRDYEQYF | TGTGCCAGCAGCCCCGAACACAGGGACTACGAGCAGTACTTC
. | TRBJ1-5 | . | TRBV6-6 | CASKDRGPQHF | TGTGCCAGCAAGGATAGGGGGCCCCAGCATTTT
TRBD1 | TRBJ2-1 | . | TRBV4-3 | CASSHRTGRKEGEQFF | TGCGCCAGCAGCCATAGGACAGGGAGGAAGGAGGGTGAGCAGTTCTTC
TRBD1 | TRBJ2-7 | . | TRBV19 | CASSISLSGTGGSEQYF | TGTGCCAGTAGTATTTCTTTGTCCGGGACAGGGGGAAGCGAGCAGTACTTC
TRBD1 | TRBJ1-1 | . | TRBV4-3 | CASSPDDRAWTEAFF | TGCGCCAGCAGCCCTGATGACAGGGCCTGGACTGAAGCTTTCTTT
. | TRBJ1-1 | . | TRBV7-2 | CASSLGLGAINTEAFF | TGTGCCAGCAGCTTAGGATTGGGGGCGATAAACACTGAAGCTTTCTTT
. | TRBJ2-3 | . | TRBV4-1 | CASSQGSSGTDTQYF | TGCGCCAGCAGCCAAGGATCTAGCGGCACAGATACGCAGTATTTT
TRBD1 | TRBJ2-1 | . | TRBV12-5 | CASGPTGLGENDNEQFF | TGTGCTAGTGGACCGACAGGGTTGGGGGAAAACGACAATGAGCAGTTCTTC
. | TRBJ1-2 | . | TRBV6-5 | CASTVDRPNYGYTF | TGTGCCAGCACCGTCGACAGGCCTAACTATGGCTACACCTTC
. | TRBJ1-5 | . | TRBV4-1 | CASSQVGRRNQPQHF | TGCGCCAGCAGCCAAGTGGGCAGGCGCAATCAGCCCCAGCATTTT
TRBD1 | TRBJ1-3 | . | TRBV7-2 | CASSIEPGGKGNTIYF | TGTGCCAGCAGCATCGAACCAGGGGGCAAAGGAAACACCATATATTTT
TRBD1 | TRBJ1-6 | . | TRBV4-1 | CASSQVGGTGGNSPLHF | TGCGCCAGCAGCCAAGTCGGGGGGACAGGGGGAAATTCACCCCTCCACTTT
. | TRBJ2-5 | . | TRBV19 | CASGTETQYF | TGTGCCAGTGGGACTGAGACCCAGTACTTC
. | TRBJ2-3 | . | TRBV25-1 | CASSKGDPTDTQYF | TGTGCCAGCAGTAAGGGGGATCCCACAGATACGCAGTATTTT
TRBD1 | TRBJ2-4 | . | TRBV5-6 | CASSFPGQTAKNIQYF | TGTGCCAGCAGCTTTCCGGGACAGACCGCCAAAAACATTCAGTACTTC
. | TRBJ1-2 | . | TRBV5-8 | CASSPRRPQGGRGYTF | TGTGCCAGCAGTCCACGGCGGCCACAAGGAGGTAGGGGCTACACCTTC
. | TRBJ1-1 | . | TRBV27 | CASKTGQNTEAFF | TGTGCCAGCAAGACAGGACAAAACACTGAAGCTTTCTTT
. | TRBJ1-3 | . | TRBV9 | CASSKDQGFSGNTIYF | TGTGCCAGCAGCAAAGATCAGGGATTCTCTGGAAACACCATATATTTT
TRBD1 | TRBJ1-5 | few | TRBV4-1 | CASSHTDRGYQPQHF | TGCGCCAGCAGCCACACAGACAGGGGGTATCAGCCCCAGCATTTT
TRBD2 | TRBJ2-5 | . | TRBV18 | CASSRTGGLNSQETQYF | TGTGCCAGCTCACGGACGGGGGGGCTCAACAGTCAAGAGACCCAGTACTTC
. | TRBJ2-7 | . | TRBV9 | CASSPRDIAYEQYF | TGTGCCAGCAGCCCCCGGGACATAGCCTACGAGCAGTACTTC
TRBD1 | TRBJ1-6 | . | TRBV7-8 | CASSLQDRAYNSPLHF | TGTGCCAGCAGCCTCCAAGACAGGGCCTATAATTCACCCCTCCACTTT
TRBD1 | TRBJ1-1 | . | TRBV14 | CASSQDKGQVPNTEAFF | TGTGCCAGCAGCCAAGACAAGGGACAGGTGCCGAACACTGAAGCTTTCTTT
TRBD1 | TRBJ2-7 | . | TRBV5-1 | CASSFRGRSREQYF | TGCGCCAGCAGCTTCAGGGGGCGATCGCGGGAGCAGTACTTC
TRBD1 | TRBJ1-2 | . | TRBV29-1 | CSVTSGQDPIRPEGYTF | TGCAGCGTGACGTCGGGACAGGACCCGATTCGGCCGGAGGGCTACACCTTC
. | TRBJ1-1 | . | TRBV25-1 | CASRRFMNTEAFF | TGTGCCAGCAGACGGTTTATGAACACTGAAGCTTTCTTT
. | TRBJ2-3 | . | TRBV4-3 | CASSQKIRDTSQYF | TGCGCCAGCAGCCAAAAAATCCGGGACACATCGCAGTATTTT
TRBD1 | TRBJ1-2 | once | TRBV29-1 | CSVGLQGAGYTF | TGCAGCGTTGGGCTGCAGGGGGCTGGCTACACCTTC
. | TRBJ2-2 | . | TRBV5-1 | CASSLTLPAGELFF | TGCGCCAGCAGCCTTACCCTCCCGGCCGGGGAGCTGTTTTTT
TRBD2 | TRBJ2-7 | . | TRBV6-5 | CASRTSGGARYEQYF | TGTGCCAGCAGAACTAGCGGGGGGGCCAGGTACGAGCAGTACTTC
. | TRBJ2-7 | . | TRBV28 | CASSFPDSYEQYF | TGTGCCAGCAGTTTCCCAGACTCCTACGAGCAGTACTTC
TRBD1 | TRBJ1-2 | . | TRBV15 | CATLPGQGTYGYTF | TGTGCCACATTACCGGGACAGGGGACTTATGGCTACACCTTC
. | TRBJ1-2 | . | TRBV11-2 | CASSLYRMGHYGYTF | TGTGCCAGCAGCTTATACCGAATGGGGCACTATGGCTACACCTTC
TRBD1 | TRBJ2-4 | . | TRBV6-6 | CASSYSGQGGKNIQYF | TGTGCCAGCAGTTACTCGGGACAGGGCGGCAAAAACATTCAGTACTTC
TRBD1 | TRBJ1-1 | . | TRBV10-2 | CASCRITGEDTEAFF | TGCGCCAGCTGCCGAATCACAGGGGAGGACACTGAAGCTTTCTTT
TRBD1 | TRBJ1-2 | . | TRBV5-1 | CASSSRTGRPGAF | TGCGCCAGCAGCTCTCGGACAGGGCGCCCCGGAGCCTTC
. | TRBJ1-1 | once | TRBV4-3 | CASSQVGLQDTEAFF | TGCGCCAGCAGCCAAGTGGGTTTGCAGGACACTGAAGCTTTCTTT
. | TRBJ1-2 | . | TRBV6-6 | CASRGLSEGYTF | TGTGCCAGCAGGGGACTCTCGGAAGGCTACACCTTC